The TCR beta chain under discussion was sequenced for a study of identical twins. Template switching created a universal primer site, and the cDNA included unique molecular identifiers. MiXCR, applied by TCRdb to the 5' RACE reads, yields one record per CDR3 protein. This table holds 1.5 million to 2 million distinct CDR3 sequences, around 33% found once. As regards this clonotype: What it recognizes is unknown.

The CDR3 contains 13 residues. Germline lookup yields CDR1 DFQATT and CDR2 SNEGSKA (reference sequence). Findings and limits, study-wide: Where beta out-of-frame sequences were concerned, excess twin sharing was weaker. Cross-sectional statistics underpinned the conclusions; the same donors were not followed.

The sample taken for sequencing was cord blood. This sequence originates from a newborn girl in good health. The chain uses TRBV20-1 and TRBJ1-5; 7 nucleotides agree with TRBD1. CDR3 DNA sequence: TGCTCTACGAGACAGGGAAGGAATCAGCCCCAGCATTTT. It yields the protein CSTRQGRNQPQHF.